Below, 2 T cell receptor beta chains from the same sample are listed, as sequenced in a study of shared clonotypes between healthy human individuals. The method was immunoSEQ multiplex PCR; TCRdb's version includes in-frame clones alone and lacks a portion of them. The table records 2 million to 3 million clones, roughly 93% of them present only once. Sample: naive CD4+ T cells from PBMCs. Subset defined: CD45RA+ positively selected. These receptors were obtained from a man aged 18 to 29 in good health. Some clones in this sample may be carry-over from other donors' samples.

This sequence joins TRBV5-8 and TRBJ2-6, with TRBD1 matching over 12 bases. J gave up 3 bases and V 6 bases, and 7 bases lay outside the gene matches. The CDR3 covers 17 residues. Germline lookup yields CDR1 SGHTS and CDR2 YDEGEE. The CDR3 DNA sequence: TGTGCCAGCACCCGAGGGACAGGGGGCTTTGGGGCCAACGTCCTGACTTTC. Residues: CASTRGTGGFGANVLTF.

The CDR3 sequence: CASSSRRGVKGEKLFF. The DNA for the CDR3 is TGTGCCAGCAGTTCCCGGAGGGGGGTGAAGGGGGAAAAACTGTTTTTT. The rearrangement uses TRBV27 and TRBJ1-4; TRBD1 might be the D (6 bases). In germline, CDR1 is MNHEY, CDR2 SMNVEV (reference sequence). The CDR3 contains 16 residues. Trimming cost V 4 bases and J 8 bases, with 20 bases left between them.